These T cell receptor beta chains were read from a single sample in a study of lymphopenia after photon versus proton radiotherapy. Sequencing was performed with immunoSEQ multiplex PCR; in TCRdb, only in-frame clones are kept and a portion is missing. The sample contains about 70,000 clones, about 90% of which appear only once. This specimen consisted of peripheral blood, obtained from a patient treated with proton-based radiotherapy. The receptors stem from an elderly man with esophageal cancer. Both conserved end residues are part of each CDR3. A D gene is named only where the DNA matches it firmly. Clone size is not always given. Where it is, it says once, few, many or a class for expanded clones.

>-|TRBJ2-3|-|TRBV7-9
CASRLTDTQYF
TGTGCCAGCAGACTAACAGATACGCAGTATTTT
>TRBD1|TRBJ1-3|-|TRBV4-3
CASSQTRGLGGNTIYF
TGCGCCAGCAGCCAAACCAGGGGGTTAGGTGGAAACACCATATATTTT
>TRBD1|TRBJ2-5|-|TRBV10-2
CASSIGGSAETQYF
TGCGCCAGCAGTATAGGGGGCAGTGCGGAGACCCAGTACTTC
>-|TRBJ2-1|-|TRBV10-1
CASSTGGEQFF
TGCGCCAGCAGTACGGGCGGAGAGCAGTTCTTC
>TRBD2|TRBJ2-4|-|TRBV5-6
CASSPRLAGANLAKNIQYF
TGTGCCAGCAGCCCCCGACTAGCGGGCGCCAACCTAGCCAAAAACATTCAGTACTTC
>-|TRBJ1-5|-|TRBV30
CACGLGANQPQHF
TGTGCCTGTGGTCTTGGAGCAAATCAGCCCCAGCATTTT
>TRBD1|TRBJ1-5|-|TRBV6-5
CASSRQGHNQPQHF
TGTGCCAGCAGTCGACAGGGGCACAATCAGCCCCAGCATTTT
>-|TRBJ1-4|-|TRBV7-8
CASSLGLRSNEKLFF
TGTGCCAGCAGCTTAGGTCTCAGATCAAATGAAAAACTGTTTTTT
>TRBD2|TRBJ2-7|-|TRBV12-5
CASGLVRETSGDYEQYF
TGTGCTAGTGGTTTGGTACGGGAGACTAGCGGGGACTACGAGCAGTACTTC
>-|TRBJ1-4|once|TRBV15
CATSRDLGTGNEKLFF
TGTGCCACCAGCAGAGATTTGGGGACGGGGAATGAAAAACTGTTTTTT
>TRBD1|TRBJ1-2|-|TRBV5-1
CASSLVGGADGYTF
TGCGCCAGCAGCTTGGTAGGGGGCGCGGATGGCTACACCTTC
>-|TRBJ1-4|-|TRBV5-1
CASSLAQGGQEKLFF
TGCGCCAGCAGCTTGGCACAGGGCGGGCAGGAAAAACTGTTTTTT
>-|TRBJ1-5|-|TRBV2
CASSEGLTDQPQHF
TGTGCCAGCAGTGAGGGACTAACCGACCAGCCCCAGCATTTT
>-|TRBJ1-1|-|TRBV6-1
CASSEKPNTEAFF
TGTGCCAGCAGTGAAAAACCGAACACTGAAGCTTTCTTT